This entry lists 23 T cell receptor beta chains sequenced from one sample in a study of human T cells and chemical hapten exposure. Each CDR3 protein gets one entry after TCRdb re-called the RACE reads with MiXCR. The table lists approximately 260,000 distinct CDR3 sequences, approximately 7.5% of them singletons. Time point denoted: pre-sensitization, week 0. The treatment was: therapeutic diphenylcyclopropenone sensitization with weekly scalp DPC. Specimen: whole blood, collected in connection with sensitization to the hapten diphenylcyclopropenone (DPC). The receptors were sampled from a man aged 18 to 35 with alopecia areata. Some clones in this sample may be carry-over from other donors' samples.

The table lists this clonotype with a few counts. V is TRBV14 and J is TRBJ1-1; no definite D call. The CDR3 runs 15 residues. Trimming took off 0 bases at V and 1 base at J, with 9 bases between the two ends. The germline CDR1 and CDR2 sequences are SGHDN and FVKESK. CDR3 amino acids: CASSQEGRSNTEAFF. The CDR3 DNA reads TGTGCCAGCAGCCAAGAGGGCAGGTCGAACACTGAAGCTTTCTTT.

This clonotype was recorded a few times. The CDR3 reads CASSPPGLAGTVNEQYV. Written as DNA, the CDR3 is TGTGCCAGCAGCCCACCGGGACTAGCGGGGACCGTCAACGAGCAGTACGTC. The chain couples TRBV12-3 or TRBV12-4 to TRBJ2-7; 13 positions match TRBD2. There are 17 residues in the CDR3. Trimming removed 6 bases from V and 5 bases from J; junction bases left unmatched: 13.

This clonotype was detected only a few times. This chain links TRBV28 with TRBJ2-7; the match to TRBD1 covers 9 bases. This CDR3 spans 14 amino acids. The junction had 3 bases not matched to a gene; V was cut back by 6 bases and J by 0 bases. Germline assignment: CDR1 MDHEN and CDR2 SYDVKM. The CDR3 protein is CASRPDRGSYEQYF. In DNA form, the CDR3 reads TGTGCCAGCAGGCCGGACAGGGGCTCCTACGAGCAGTACTTC.

This clonotype came up a few times. The chain combines TRBV7-9 with TRBJ2-3; 9 nucleotides line up with TRBD2. V trimming: 5 bases; J trimming: 3 bases; junction bases outside the gene matches: 12. The V gene's germline CDR1 is SEHNR and CDR2 FQNEAQ (reference sequence). The CDR3 has 17 residues. The CDR3, as DNA: TGTGCCAGCAGCCCCCTGGGCGGGGGGGCCGTAACAGATACGCAGTATTTT. It yields the protein CASSPLGGGAVTDTQYF.

Only a few counts were recorded for this clonotype. CDR3 nucleotide sequence: TGTGCCCCGGCCGAGCAGTACTTC. Its protein is CAPAEQYF. This chain links TRBV6-5 with TRBJ2-7; D uncertain. Germline CDR1 is MNHEY and CDR2 is SVGAGI. CDR3 length: 8 residues. Trimming pared 11 bases from V and 6 bases from J, leaving 5 bases between.

This clonotype was seen a handful of times. The chain links TRBV10-3 to TRBJ2-2; TRBD2 is a possible D gene (6 bases). The CDR3 extends over 14 amino acids. Germline lookup yields CDR1 ENHRY and CDR2 SYGVKD. The ends were cut back, 7 bases at V and 1 base at J, with 10 bases in the middle. CDR3 sequence: CAITQGGNTGELFF. CDR3 nucleotide sequence: TGTGCCATCACCCAGGGAGGGAACACCGGGGAGCTGTTTTTT.

The V and J genes are TRBV7-2 and TRBJ2-7, with 12 bases aligning to TRBD2. The germline V gene encodes CDR1 SGHTA and CDR2 FQGNSA. This CDR3 is built from 14 residues. Trimming cost V 7 bases and J 3 bases; bases outside gene matches: 4. CDR3 in amino acids: CASTRLAGDYEQYF. In DNA form, the CDR3 reads TGTGCCAGCACTCGACTAGCGGGGGACTACGAGCAGTACTTC.

The gene calls are TRBV3-1 and TRBJ2-5, with 7 bases identical to TRBD1. The V and J ends lost 4 bases and 1 base, in that order; junction bases with no gene match: 6. Germline values: CDR1 LGHDT, CDR2 YNNKEL (reference sequence). This CDR3 comprises 15 residues. The CDR3 coding sequence is TGTGCCAGCAGCCCAGGACAGGATATCCAAGAGACCCAGTACTTC. This gives the protein CASSPGQDIQETQYF.

This clonotype was picked up many times. The rearrangement links TRBV7-2 to TRBJ1-1; D may be TRBD1 (6 bases). CDR3 length: 13 residues. The V and J ends lost 5 bases and 3 bases respectively, with 10 bases between them. The germline V gene has CDR1 SGHTA and CDR2 FQGNSA. The DNA of the CDR3 is TGTGCCAGCAGCCCTTACAGGGACACTGAAGCTTTCTTT. Its protein product is CASSPYRDTEAFF.

This clonotype was counted a few times. The chain joins TRBV7-9 to TRBJ2-3, with D hard to call. Trimming removed 5 bases at V and 2 bases at J, with 11 bases between. This CDR3 has 14 amino acids. Germline-derived CDR1 and CDR2 are SEHNR and FQNEAQ (reference sequence). CDR3 sequence reads: CASSPPFATDTQYF. The CDR3 bases are TGTGCCAGCAGCCCCCCCTTTGCCACAGATACGCAGTATTTT.

This clonotype was seen a handful of times. This chain uses TRBV12-3 or TRBV12-4 with TRBJ2-4; D might be TRBD1 or TRBD2, each matching 5 bases. The CDR3 is made up of 15 amino acids. V was clipped by 2 bases and J by 2 bases, with 10 bases between them. This CDR3 is CASSLWGTTKNIQYF. Here the CDR3 DNA reads TGTGCCAGCAGTTTATGGGGGACGACCAAAAACATTCAGTACTTC.

This clonotype was recorded a few times. The chain is built from TRBV10-3 and TRBJ2-7, with D possibly matching TRBD1 (5 bases). Per germline, CDR1 ENHRY and CDR2 SYGVKD. There are 14 residues in the CDR3. V was clipped by 3 bases and J by 1 base, with 10 bases between them. This CDR3 is CAISDWQGSYEQYF. The CDR3 bases are TGTGCCATCAGTGACTGGCAGGGTTCCTACGAGCAGTACTTC.

As for this clonotype: A read error is possible here, since a much larger clone lies one base away. The chain joins TRBV4-1 to TRBJ2-7, with 8 bases identical to TRBD1. The CDR3 sequence is 17 residues long. Germline lookup yields CDR1 MGHRA and CDR2 YSYEKL. The ends lost 4 bases at V and 3 bases at J; junction bases unmatched: 14. CDR3 region: CASSLKTGESTFYEQYF. As DNA, the CDR3 is TGCGCCAGCAGCCTCAAGACAGGGGAGTCCACATTCTACGAGCAGTACTTC.

V and J are TRBV7-2 and TRBJ2-7; D might be TRBD1 or TRBD2, each matching 6 bases. The CDR3 has 14 amino acids. Germline V gene sequence: CDR1 SGHTA, CDR2 FQGNSA. Trimming cost V 5 bases and J 2 bases, with 13 bases left between them. The CDR3 nucleotides are TGTGCCAGCAGCCGAGGGGGGCCCACCTACGAGCAGTACTTC. Translated: CASSRGGPTYEQYF. Complete variable domain (other parts from reference TRBV7-2 and TRBJ2-7): GAGVSQSPSNKVTEKGKDVELRCDPISGHTALYWYRQSLGQGLEFLIYFQGNSAPDKSGLPSDRFSAERTGGSVSTLTIQRTQQEDSAVYLCASSRGGPTYEQYFGPGTRLTVT.

This clonotype was counted many times. The chain couples TRBV7-6 to TRBJ2-3; D not resolved. CDR1 is SGHVS, CDR2 FNYEAQ, per germline. CDR3 length: 12 amino acids. Trimming took 5 bases from V and 3 from J, leaving 6 bases between them. The CDR3 DNA follows: TGTGCCAGCAGCCGGATTACAGATACGCAGTATTTT. The encoded protein is CASSRITDTQYF. Together with reference TRBV7-6 and TRBJ2-3, the CDR3 gives the full variable domain: GAGVSQSPRYKVTKRGQDVALRCDPISGHVSLYWYRQALGQGPEFLTYFNYEAQQDKSGLPNDRFSAERPEGSISTLTIQRTEQRDSAMYRCASSRITDTQYFGPGTRLTVL.

This sequence joins TRBV10-3 and TRBJ2-7; D not resolved. CDR1 is ENHRY, CDR2 SYGVKD, per germline. The V gene lost 7 bases and the J gene lost 2 bases, with 12 bases spanning the gap. The CDR3 runs to 13 residues. The CDR3 DNA is TGTGCCATCACCTTTGACATCGCCTACGAGCAGTACTTC. Translated: CAITFDIAYEQYF.

The chain recombines TRBV20-1 with TRBJ2-3; 10 positions agree with TRBD1. From germline, CDR1 is DFQATT and CDR2 SNEGSKA (reference sequence). The CDR3 spans 14 residues. J gave up 8 bases and V 6 bases, and 11 bases lay outside the gene matches. CDR3 sequence reads: CSAPGRDRGVTQYF. In DNA form, the CDR3 reads TGCAGTGCCCCCGGCCGGGACAGGGGAGTTACGCAGTATTTT.

This clonotype was recorded many times. The genes are TRBV6-1 and TRBJ1-2; D gene unclear. The V gene's germline CDR1 is MNHNS and CDR2 SASEGT. CDR3 length equals 13 residues. The V end was cut by 3 bases, the J end by 6 bases, with 11 bases between. The CDR3 sequence: CASSERGLDGYTF. For the CDR3, the DNA is TGTGCCAGCAGTGAGCGCGGGCTGGATGGCTACACCTTC.

This chain links TRBV7-7 with TRBJ2-2, with D hard to call. CDR1 is SSHAT, CDR2 FNYEAQ, per germline (reference sequence). Trimming cost V 5 bases and J 0 bases, with 13 bases left between them. This CDR3 comprises 16 residues. The CDR3 reads CASSGSNQANTGELFF. In DNA form, the CDR3 reads TGTGCCAGCAGCGGGTCGAACCAGGCGAACACCGGGGAGCTGTTTTTT.

At least ten counts were recorded for this clonotype. This chain uses TRBV20-1 with TRBJ1-4, with 9 bases aligning to TRBD1. Trimming took 6 bases from V and 1 from J; bases not matched to a gene: 6. The CDR3 consists of 15 residues. Germline CDR1 DFQATT, CDR2 SNEGSKA (reference sequence). CDR3 protein: CSARTGEGTNEKLFF. In DNA form, the CDR3 reads TGCAGTGCGCGGACAGGGGAGGGAACTAATGAAAAACTGTTTTTT.

This clonotype was detected many times. The chain couples TRBV5-1 to TRBJ1-1; tentatively, D is TRBD1 (5 bases). CDR1 and CDR2 (germline): SGHRS, YFSETQ. The CDR3 contains 16 residues. Trimming left V 4 bases short and J 4 bases short, with 20 bases between. The CDR3 DNA is TGCGCCAGCAGCGCACGAGGGACCCTTAGTCGCACTGAAGCTTTCTTT. Translated, it gives CASSARGTLSRTEAFF.

V is TRBV5-1 and J is TRBJ2-7, with TRBD1 matching over 9 bases. Germline trimming cut 4 bases from V and 4 bases from J; bases unmatched to any gene: 12. The germline V gene has CDR1 SGHRS and CDR2 YFSETQ. The CDR3 sequence is 16 residues long. DNA of the CDR3: TGCGCCAGCAGCCCGGACAGGGTCGGACAGGGGTACGAGCAGTACTTC. Translating it yields CASSPDRVGQGYEQYF.

This chain uses TRBV20-1 with TRBJ2-7, with a possible D match to TRBD2 (7 bases). This CDR3 spans 17 amino acids. Germline V CDR1 and CDR2: DFQATT, SNEGSKA (reference sequence). V gave up 3 bases and J gave up 0 bases, with 21 bases separating them. The CDR3 here is CSASSSLGGGSSYEQYV. In DNA, the CDR3 is TGCAGTGCTAGCTCGTCTCTGGGGGGCGGGAGCTCCTACGAGCAGTACGTC.